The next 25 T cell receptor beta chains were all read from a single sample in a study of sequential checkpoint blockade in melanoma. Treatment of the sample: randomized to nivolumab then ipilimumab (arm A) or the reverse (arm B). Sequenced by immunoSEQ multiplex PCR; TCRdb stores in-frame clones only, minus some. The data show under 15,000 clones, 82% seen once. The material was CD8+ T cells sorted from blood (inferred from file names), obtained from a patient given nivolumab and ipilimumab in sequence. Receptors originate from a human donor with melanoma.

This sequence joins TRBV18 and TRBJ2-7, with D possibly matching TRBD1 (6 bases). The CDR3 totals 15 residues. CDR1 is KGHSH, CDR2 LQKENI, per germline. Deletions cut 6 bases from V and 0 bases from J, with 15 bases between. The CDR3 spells CASSPATGASYEQYF. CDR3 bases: TGTGCCAGCTCCCCGGCGACAGGAGCCTCCTACGAGCAGTACTTC.

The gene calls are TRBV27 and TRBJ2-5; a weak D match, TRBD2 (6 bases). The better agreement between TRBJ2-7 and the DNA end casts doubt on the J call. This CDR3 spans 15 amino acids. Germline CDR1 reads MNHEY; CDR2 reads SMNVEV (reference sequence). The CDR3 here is CASSLGGTSDYEQYF. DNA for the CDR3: TGTGCCAGCAGTTTAGGGGGGACCAGCGACTACGAGCAGTACTTC.

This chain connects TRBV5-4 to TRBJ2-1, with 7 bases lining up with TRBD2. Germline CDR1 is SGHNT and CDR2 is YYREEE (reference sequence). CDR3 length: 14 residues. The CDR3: CAGGASGFYNEQFF. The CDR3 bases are TGTGCTGGCGGGGCTAGCGGATTTTACAATGAGCAGTTCTTC.

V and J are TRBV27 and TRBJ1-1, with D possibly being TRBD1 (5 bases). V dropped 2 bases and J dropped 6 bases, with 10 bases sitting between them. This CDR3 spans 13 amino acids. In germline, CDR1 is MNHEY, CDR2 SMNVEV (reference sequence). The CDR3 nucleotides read TGTGCCAGCAGTTTAGCGGGGGGTCCTGAAGCTTTCTTT. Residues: CASSLAGGPEAFF.

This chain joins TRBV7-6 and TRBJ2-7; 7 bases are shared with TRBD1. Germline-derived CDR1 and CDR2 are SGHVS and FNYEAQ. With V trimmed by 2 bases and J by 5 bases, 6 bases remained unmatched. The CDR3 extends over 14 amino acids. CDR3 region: CASSLLTGSHEQYF. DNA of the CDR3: TGTGCCAGCAGCTTATTGACAGGGTCGCACGAGCAGTACTTC. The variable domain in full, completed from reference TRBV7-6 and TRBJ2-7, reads GAGVSQSPRYKVTKRGQDVALRCDPISGHVSLYWYRQALGQGPEFLTYFNYEAQQDKSGLPNDRFSAERPEGSISTLTIQRTEQRDSAMYRCASSLLTGSHEQYFGPGTRLTVT.

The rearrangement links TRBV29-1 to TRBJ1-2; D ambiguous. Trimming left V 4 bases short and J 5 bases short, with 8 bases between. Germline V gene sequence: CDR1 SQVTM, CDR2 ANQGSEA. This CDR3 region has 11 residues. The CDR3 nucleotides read TGCAGCGTTGTGGTCAGGTATGGCTACACCTTC. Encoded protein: CSVVVRYGYTF.

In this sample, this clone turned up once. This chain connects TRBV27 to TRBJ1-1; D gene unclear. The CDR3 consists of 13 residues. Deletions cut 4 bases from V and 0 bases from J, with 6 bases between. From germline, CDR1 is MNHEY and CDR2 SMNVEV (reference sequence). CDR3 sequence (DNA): TGTGCCAGCAGTTGGCAGGTGAACACTGAAGCTTTCTTT. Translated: CASSWQVNTEAFF.

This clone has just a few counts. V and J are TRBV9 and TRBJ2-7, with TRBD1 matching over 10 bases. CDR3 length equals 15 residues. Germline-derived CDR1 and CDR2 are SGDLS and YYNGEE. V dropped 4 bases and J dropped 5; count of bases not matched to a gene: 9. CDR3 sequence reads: CASSRQGAFRNEQYF. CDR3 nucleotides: TGTGCCAGCAGCCGACAGGGGGCGTTTAGGAACGAGCAGTACTTC.

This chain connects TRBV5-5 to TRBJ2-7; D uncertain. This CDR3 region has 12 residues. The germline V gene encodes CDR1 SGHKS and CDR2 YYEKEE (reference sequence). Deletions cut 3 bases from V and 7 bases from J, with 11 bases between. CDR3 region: CASSSNSREQYF. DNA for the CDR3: TGTGCCAGCAGCTCGAACTCTCGGGAGCAGTACTTC.

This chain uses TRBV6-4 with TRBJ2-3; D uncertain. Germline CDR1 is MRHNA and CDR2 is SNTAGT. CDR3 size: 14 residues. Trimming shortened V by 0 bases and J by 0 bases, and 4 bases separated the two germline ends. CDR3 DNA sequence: TGTGCCAGCAGTGACTCGAGTAGCACAGATACGCAGTATTTT. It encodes CASSDSSSTDTQYF.

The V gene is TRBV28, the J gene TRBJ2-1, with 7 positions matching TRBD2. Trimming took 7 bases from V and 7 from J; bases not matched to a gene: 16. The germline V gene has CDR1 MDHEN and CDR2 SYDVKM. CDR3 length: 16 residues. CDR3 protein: CASNYMGGGPVNEQFF. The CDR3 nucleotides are TGTGCCAGCAACTACATGGGGGGAGGGCCGGTAAATGAGCAGTTCTTC. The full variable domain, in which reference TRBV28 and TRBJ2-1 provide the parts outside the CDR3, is DVKVTQSSRYLVKRTGEKVFLECVQDMDHENMFWYRQDPGLGLRLIYFSYDVKMKEKGDIPEGYSVSREKKERFSLILESASTNQTSMYLCASNYMGGGPVNEQFFGPGTRLTVL.

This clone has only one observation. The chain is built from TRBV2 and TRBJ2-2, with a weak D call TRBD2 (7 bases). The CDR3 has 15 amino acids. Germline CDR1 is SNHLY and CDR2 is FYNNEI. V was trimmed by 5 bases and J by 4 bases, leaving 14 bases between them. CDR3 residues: CASSWIGGATGELFF. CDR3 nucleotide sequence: TGTGCCAGCAGTTGGATAGGGGGGGCCACCGGGGAGCTGTTTTTT.

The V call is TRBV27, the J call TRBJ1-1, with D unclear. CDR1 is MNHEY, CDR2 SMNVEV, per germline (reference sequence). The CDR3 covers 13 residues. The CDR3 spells CPPGGKVDTEAFF. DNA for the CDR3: TGTCCCCCAGGAGGTAAGGTGGACACTGAAGCTTTCTTT.

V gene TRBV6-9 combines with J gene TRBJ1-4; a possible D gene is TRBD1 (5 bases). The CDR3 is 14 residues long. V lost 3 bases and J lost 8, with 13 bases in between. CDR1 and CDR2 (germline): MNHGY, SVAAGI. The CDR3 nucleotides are TGTGCCAGCAGTTACCAGGGTCTGGGGGAAAAACTGTTTTTT. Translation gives CASSYQGLGEKLFF.

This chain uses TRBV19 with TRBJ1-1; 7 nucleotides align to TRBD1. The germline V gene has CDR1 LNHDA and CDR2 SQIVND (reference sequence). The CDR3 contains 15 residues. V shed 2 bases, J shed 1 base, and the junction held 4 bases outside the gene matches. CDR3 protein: CASSIRDSSNTEAFF. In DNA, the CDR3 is TGTGCCAGTAGTATAAGGGACAGTTCGAACACTGAAGCTTTCTTT.

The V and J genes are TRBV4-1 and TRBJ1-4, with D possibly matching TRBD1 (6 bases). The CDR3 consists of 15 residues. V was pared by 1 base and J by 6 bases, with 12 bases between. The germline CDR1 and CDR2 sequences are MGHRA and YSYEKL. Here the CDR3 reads CASSQGGGGDEKLFF. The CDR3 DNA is TGCGCCAGCAGCCAAGGCGGAGGGGGGGATGAAAAACTGTTTTTT.

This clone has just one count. The CDR3 DNA is TGTGCCAGCAGCCCCGGGGTGGGCGGGGCGTACTTC. Protein sequence: CASSPGVGGAYF. The genes are TRBV28 and TRBJ2-7, with D possibly matching TRBD2 (6 bases). The ends were cut back, 6 bases at V and 12 bases at J, with 18 bases in the middle. The CDR3 is 12 residues long. From germline, CDR1 is MDHEN and CDR2 SYDVKM.

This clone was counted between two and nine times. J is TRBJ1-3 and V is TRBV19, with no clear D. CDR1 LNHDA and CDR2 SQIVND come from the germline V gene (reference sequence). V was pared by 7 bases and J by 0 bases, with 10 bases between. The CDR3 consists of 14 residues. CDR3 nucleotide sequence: TGTGCCAGTACTCCAGTATCCTCTGGAAACACCATATATTTT. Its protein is CASTPVSSGNTIYF.

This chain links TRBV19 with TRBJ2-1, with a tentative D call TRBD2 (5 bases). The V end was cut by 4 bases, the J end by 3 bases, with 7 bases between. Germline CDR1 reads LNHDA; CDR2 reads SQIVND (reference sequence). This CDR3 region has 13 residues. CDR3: CASSNGLYNEQFF. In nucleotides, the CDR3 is TGTGCCAGTAGTAATGGACTCTACAATGAGCAGTTCTTC.

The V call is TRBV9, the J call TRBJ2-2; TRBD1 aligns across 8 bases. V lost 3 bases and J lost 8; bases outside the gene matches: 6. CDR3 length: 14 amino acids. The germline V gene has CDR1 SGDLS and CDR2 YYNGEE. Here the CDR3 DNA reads TGTGCCAGCAGCGAAACAGGGGGTTCTGGGGAGCTGTTTTTT. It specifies CASSETGGSGELFF.

The CDR3 reads CASSQVYNRGRTYEQYF. In DNA, the CDR3 is TGTGCCAGCAGCCAAGTCTACAACAGGGGGCGGACCTACGAGCAGTACTTC. The rearrangement links TRBV14 to TRBJ2-7; the match to TRBD1 covers 9 bases. CDR1 is SGHDN and CDR2 is FVKESK in the germline V gene. The length of the CDR3 is 17 residues. V was pared by 1 base and J by 2 bases, with 9 bases of the junction left unmatched. The full variable domain, rest sourced from reference TRBV14 and TRBJ2-7, is EAGVTQFPSHSVIEKGQTVTLRCDPISGHDNLYWYRRVMGKEIKFLLHFVKESKQDESGMPNNRFLAERTGGTYSTLKVQPAELEDSGVYFCASSQVYNRGRTYEQYFGPGTRLTVT.

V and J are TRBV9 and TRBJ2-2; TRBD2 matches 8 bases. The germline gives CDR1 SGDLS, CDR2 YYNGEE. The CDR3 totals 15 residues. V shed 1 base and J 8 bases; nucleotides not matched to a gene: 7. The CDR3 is CASSVRAGGWGELFF. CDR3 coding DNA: TGTGCCAGCAGCGTACGGGCGGGAGGCTGGGGGGAGCTGTTTTTT.

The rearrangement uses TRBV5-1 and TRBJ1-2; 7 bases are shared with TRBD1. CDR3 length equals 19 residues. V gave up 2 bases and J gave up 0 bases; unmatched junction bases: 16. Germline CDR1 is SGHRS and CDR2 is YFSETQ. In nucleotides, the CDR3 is TGCGCCAGCAGCTTTGGTCTGATGGCAGGGGGACCCCCTAACTATGGCTACACCTTC. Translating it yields CASSFGLMAGGPPNYGYTF.

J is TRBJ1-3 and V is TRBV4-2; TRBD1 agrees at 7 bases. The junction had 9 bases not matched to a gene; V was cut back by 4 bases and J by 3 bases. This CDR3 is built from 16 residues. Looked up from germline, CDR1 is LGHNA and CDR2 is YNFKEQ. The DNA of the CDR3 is TGTGCCAGCAGCCTCCGACAGGGCAGGATTGGAAACACCATATATTTT. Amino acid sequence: CASSLRQGRIGNTIYF.

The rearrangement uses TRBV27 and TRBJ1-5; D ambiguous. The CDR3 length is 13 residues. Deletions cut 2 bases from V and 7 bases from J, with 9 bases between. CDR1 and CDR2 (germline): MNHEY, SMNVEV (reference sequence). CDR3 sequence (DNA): TGTGCCAGCAGTTTAGCGGGCGGGCAGCCCCAGCATTTT. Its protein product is CASSLAGGQPQHF.